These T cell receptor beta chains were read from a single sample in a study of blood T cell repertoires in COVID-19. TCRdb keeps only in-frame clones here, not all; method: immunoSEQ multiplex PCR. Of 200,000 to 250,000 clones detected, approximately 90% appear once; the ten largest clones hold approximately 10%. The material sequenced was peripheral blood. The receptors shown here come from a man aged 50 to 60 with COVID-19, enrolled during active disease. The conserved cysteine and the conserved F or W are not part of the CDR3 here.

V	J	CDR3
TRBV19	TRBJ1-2	ASSLQVFTNYGYT
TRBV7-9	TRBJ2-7	ASSLGLAGVGEQY
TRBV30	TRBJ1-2	AWSVTRGQVYGYT
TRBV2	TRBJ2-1	ASSERENYNEQF
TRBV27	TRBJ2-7	ASSVVAGGREQY
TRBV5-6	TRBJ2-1	ASSTGSYNEQF
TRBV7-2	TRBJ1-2	ASKTGNYGYT
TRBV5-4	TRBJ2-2	ATGQGANTGELF
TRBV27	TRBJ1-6	ASSFSRSSYNSPLH
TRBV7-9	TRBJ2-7	ASSLGDSWSYEQY
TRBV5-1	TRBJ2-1	ASSLGTEGEQF
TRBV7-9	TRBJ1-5	ASSLALNQPQH
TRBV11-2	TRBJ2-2	ASSLAPTITGELF
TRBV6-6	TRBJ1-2	ASSRGAAQGGYT
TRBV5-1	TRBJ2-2	ASSSPGLADRGELF
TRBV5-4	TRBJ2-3	ASSFGPIGTDTQY
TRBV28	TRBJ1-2	ASSLGQRNYGYT
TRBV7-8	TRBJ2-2	ASSLSLAGGSDTGELF
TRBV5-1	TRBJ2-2	ASSIGHNTGELF
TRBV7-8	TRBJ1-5	ASSQTGTGYGNQPQH
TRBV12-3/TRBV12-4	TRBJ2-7	ASRSGRVDEQY
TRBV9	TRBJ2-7	ASSVAIGGTPYEQY
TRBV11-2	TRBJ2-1	ASSFTTGVENEQF
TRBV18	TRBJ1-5	ASSPPGTGTQPQH
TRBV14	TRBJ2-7	ASSQEQGGEQY
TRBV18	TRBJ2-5	ASSPPGVAGAGETQY
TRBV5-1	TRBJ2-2	ASSLGASGTGELF
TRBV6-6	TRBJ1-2	ASSYEGTFRYGYT
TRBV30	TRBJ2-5	AWNLAGAETQY
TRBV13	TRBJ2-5	ASSRPLETQY
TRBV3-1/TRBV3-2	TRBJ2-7	ASSQVQDFMVEQY
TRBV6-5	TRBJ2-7	ASSPDSWGAREQY
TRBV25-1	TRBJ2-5	ASSPSGGETQY
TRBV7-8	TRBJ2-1	ASSLRGTSGSGNEQF
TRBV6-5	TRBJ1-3	ASSYSTGPGNTIY
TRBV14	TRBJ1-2	ASSNRDPRLGYT
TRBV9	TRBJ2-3	ASSVGTTPGDTQY
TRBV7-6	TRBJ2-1	ASSSPTGNEQF
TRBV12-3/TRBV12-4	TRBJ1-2	ASSLTGARYT
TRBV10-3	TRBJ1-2	AISESGQDYGYT
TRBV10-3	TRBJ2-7	ASTARDRASYEQY
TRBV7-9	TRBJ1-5	ASSSEGVQPQH
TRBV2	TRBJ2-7	ASSDVLISYEQY
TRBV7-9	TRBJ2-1	ASSQVQYNEQF
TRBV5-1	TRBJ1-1	ASSYGTGNTEAF
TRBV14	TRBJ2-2	ASSQSPGGPRSGWNTGELF
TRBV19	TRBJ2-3	ASNRGTDTDTQY
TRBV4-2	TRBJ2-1	ASSQLATSTNEQF
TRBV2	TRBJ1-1	ASRATLTGTAEAF
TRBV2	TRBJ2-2	ASSPTGNTGELF
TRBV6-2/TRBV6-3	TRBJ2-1	ASSYLGGGPKGSEQF
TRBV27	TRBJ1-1	ASSLQENTEAF
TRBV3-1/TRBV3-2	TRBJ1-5	ASSQAGSNQPQH
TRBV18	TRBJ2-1	ASSLGLARNNEQF
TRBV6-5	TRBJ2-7	ASSYSVWEPYEQY
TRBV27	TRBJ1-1	ASRTMGSNTEAF
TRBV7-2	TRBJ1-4	ASSQNDQGNNEKLF
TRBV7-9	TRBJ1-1	ASSSRGGRGDTEAF
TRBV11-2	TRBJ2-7	ASSYGTVAYEQY